Each of the 27 T cell receptor beta chains below was sequenced from the same sample in a study of neoadjuvant anti-PD-1 for oral cavity cancer (dated by TCRdb to about 2021). To prepare the library, the immunoSEQ multiplex PCR assay was applied. Held by TCRdb, this immuneACCESS table contains in-frame sequences only and omits some clones. Under half of the omission traces to an unresolved V gene where checked; the cause of the rest is unknown. The sample yields 7,000 to 9,000 clones; about 62% were counted once. Of the sample, 3% to 3.5% falls within the top ten clones. The time point label here, explained by the study, means: after neoadjuvant nivolumab, at surgical resection. Source: PBMCs, taken after nivolumab (anti-PD-1) treatment. The receptors shown here come from a person aged 40 to 85 with oral cavity squamous cell carcinoma.

The V and J genes are TRBV30 and TRBJ2-7, with 10 nucleotides matching TRBD1. The CDR3 totals 13 residues. The V segment lost 0 bases and the J segment 6 bases; nucleotides outside the gene matches: 2. CDR1 and CDR2 from the germline V gene are GTSNPN and SVGIG (reference sequence). This CDR3 is CAWSVRTGGEQYF. Written as DNA, the CDR3 is TGTGCCTGGAGTGTACGGACAGGGGGCGAGCAGTACTTC.

This clone was found once. The gene calls are TRBV11-2 and TRBJ1-1, with D hard to call. The V end was cut by 8 bases, the J end by 0 bases, with 10 bases between. Per the germline V gene, CDR1 is SGHAT and CDR2 is FQNNGV. The length of the CDR3 is 13 residues. The CDR3 protein is CASGRNLNTEAFF. The DNA of the CDR3 is TGTGCCAGCGGCAGAAATCTGAACACTGAAGCTTTCTTT. Supplemented by reference TRBV11-2 and TRBJ1-1, the full variable domain reads EAGVAQSPRYKIIEKRQSVAFWCNPISGHATLYWYQQILGQGPKLLIQFQNNGVVDDSQLPKDRFSAERLKGVDSTLKIQPAKLEDSAVYLCASGRNLNTEAFFGQGTRLTVV.

The CDR3 nucleotides are TGTGCCAGCAGTTTATTCGGGGCGCATGGCTACACCTTC. Protein sequence: CASSLFGAHGYTF. V is TRBV28 and J is TRBJ1-2; maybe TRBD1 (5 bases). The CDR3 has 13 amino acids. With 1 base removed from V and 6 bases from J, the gap between germline ends came to 9 bases. CDR1 MDHEN and CDR2 SYDVKM come from the germline V gene.

The V gene is TRBV2, the J gene TRBJ1-5, with D tentatively TRBD1 (6 bases). V was trimmed by 6 bases and J by 1 base, leaving 13 bases between them. The CDR3 has 15 residues. The germline CDR1 and CDR2 sequences are SNHLY and FYNNEI. CDR3 amino acids: CASSSQGTSNQPQHF. As DNA, the CDR3 is TGTGCCAGCAGCTCACAGGGTACGAGCAATCAGCCCCAGCATTTT. Combining the CDR3 with reference TRBV2 and TRBJ1-5 gives the whole variable domain EPEVTQTPSHQVTQMGQEVILRCVPISNHLYFYWYRQILGQKVEFLVSFYNNEISEKSEIFDDQFSVERPDGSNFTLKIRSTKLEDSAMYFCASSSQGTSNQPQHFGDGTRLSIL.

The chain recombines TRBV7-8 with TRBJ1-4; the D gene is possibly TRBD1 (5 bases). The germline V gene encodes CDR1 SGHVS and CDR2 FQNEAQ. The CDR3 runs to 14 residues. V lost 3 bases to trimming and J lost 6 bases, with 11 bases between them. The CDR3 DNA reads TGTGCCAGCAGCTTTGTGGGGGGGGATGAAAAACTGTTTTTT. Its translation: CASSFVGGDEKLFF.

This clone was observed once. The chain links TRBV7-2 to TRBJ1-5; 9 bases fit TRBD1. This CDR3 contains 17 residues. The junction had 11 bases not matched to a gene; V was cut back by 1 base and J by 7 bases. Looked up from germline, CDR1 is SGHTA and CDR2 is FQGNSA. The CDR3, as DNA: TGTGCCAGCAGCTTAGGTTACTCGGGACAGGGAAACCAGCCCCAGCATTTT. Residues: CASSLGYSGQGNQPQHF.

The chain joins TRBV5-6 to TRBJ2-7; D is undetermined. The CDR3 runs to 14 residues. Deletions cut 0 bases from V and 7 bases from J, with 14 bases between. Germline values: CDR1 SGHDT, CDR2 YYEEEE. In nucleotides, the CDR3 is TGTGCCAGCAGCTTGGCGGCAGCCGGTCGGGAGCAGTACTTC. It specifies CASSLAAAGREQYF.

This clone was seen just once. The chain carries TRBV27 and TRBJ2-2; 8 bases map to TRBD1. This CDR3 spans 15 amino acids. The V and J ends lost 2 bases and 4 bases, in that order; junction bases with no gene match: 3. CDR1 is MNHEY and CDR2 is SMNVEV in the germline V gene (reference sequence). CDR3 bases: TGTGCCAGCAGTTTAAGGACAGGGACCACCGGGGAGCTGTTTTTT. Its translation: CASSLRTGTTGELFF.

The chain couples TRBV7-9 to TRBJ1-2; D gene ambiguous. Looked up from germline, CDR1 is SEHNR and CDR2 is FQNEAQ (reference sequence). V was pared by 5 bases and J by 8 bases, with 9 bases between. The CDR3 sequence is 11 residues long. CDR3 nucleotides: TGTGCCAGCAGCCGTGGGTGGGGCTACACCTTC. This encodes CASSRGWGYTF.

The table lists this clone with a count of one. The chain has TRBV18 and TRBJ1-1; D may be TRBD1 (5 bases). This CDR3 is 16 amino acids long. The V end lost 0 bases, the J end lost 3 bases, and 14 bases lay between the germline ends. The germline CDR1 and CDR2 sequences are KGHSH and LQKENI. DNA for the CDR3: TGTGCCAGCTCACCACCGATGGTCAGGGAAGACACTGAAGCTTTCTTT. Translating gives CASSPPMVREDTEAFF.

V usage is TRBV6-1 and J usage is TRBJ2-5, with TRBD1 as a possible D gene (6 bases). The V gene's germline CDR1 is MNHNS and CDR2 SASEGT. The CDR3 is 15 amino acids. With 3 bases removed from V and 5 bases from J, the gap between germline ends came to 16 bases. This CDR3 is CASSDRGGRVETQYF. The CDR3 region has the DNA TGTGCCAGCAGTGATAGAGGGGGTAGGGTCGAGACCCAGTACTTC.

CDR3 DNA sequence: TGTGCCAGCAGCTTAGGGGGCCTAGCGATGGACTACGAGCAGTACTTC. It is translated as CASSLGGLAMDYEQYF. J is TRBJ2-7 and V is TRBV7-8; maybe TRBD2 (6 bases). The germline gives CDR1 SGHVS, CDR2 FQNEAQ. The V end was cut by 1 base, the J end by 3 bases, with 16 bases between. This CDR3 is built from 16 residues. Full variable domain (rest looked up from reference TRBV7-8 and TRBJ2-7): GAGVSQSPRYKVAKRGQDVALRCDPISGHVSLFWYQQALGQGPEFLTYFQNEAQLDKSGLPSDRFFAERPEGSVSTLKIQRTQQEDSAVYLCASSLGGLAMDYEQYFGPGTRLTVT.

This clone appeared a single time. This rearrangement joins TRBV7-8 to TRBJ1-1; 7 bases are shared with TRBD1. Germline V lookup: CDR1 SGHVS, CDR2 FQNEAQ. The V gene end was trimmed by 4 bases and the J gene end by 2 bases; junction bases not matched to a gene: 10. This CDR3 is built from 16 residues. The CDR3 region is CASSYYRGRYNTEAFF. CDR3 sequence (DNA): TGTGCCAGCAGCTACTACAGGGGTAGATACAACACTGAAGCTTTCTTT.

The chain couples TRBV11-2 to TRBJ1-2, with D possibly TRBD1 on 5 matching bases. V was cut by 8 bases and J by 5 bases, with 21 bases left in between. The CDR3 is 15 residues long. Germline V lookup: CDR1 SGHAT, CDR2 FQNNGV. CDR3 sequence: CASPGHSLPSYGYTF. DNA for the CDR3: TGTGCCAGCCCGGGGCACAGTCTTCCCTCTTATGGCTACACCTTC.

The table lists this clone with a count of one. The chain couples TRBV10-1 to TRBJ2-1, with 12 bases that match TRBD1. Germline-derived CDR1 and CDR2 are WNHNN and SYGVQD (reference sequence). V gave up 2 bases and J gave up 4 bases; unmatched junction bases: 3. The CDR3 length is 16 residues. CDR3 loop: CASSERGQGAYNEQFF. In DNA form, the CDR3 reads TGCGCCAGCAGTGAGCGGGGACAGGGGGCTTACAATGAGCAGTTCTTC.

The chain uses TRBV7-8 and TRBJ1-6; 10 bases map to TRBD1. The CDR3 totals 12 residues. CDR1 is SGHVS, CDR2 FQNEAQ, per germline. The CDR3 region has the DNA TGTAGACAGGGGGCCCCTAATTCACCCCTCCACTTT. Translated: CRQGAPNSPLHF.

The chain uses TRBV4-3 and TRBJ2-7; D gene unclear. CDR3 length: 15 residues. V was cut by 0 bases and J by 3 bases, with 12 bases left in between. Germline-derived CDR1 and CDR2 are LGHNA and YSLEER. The CDR3 nucleotides read TGCGCCAGCAGCCAAGATCTGGACGGCAACTACGAGCAGTACTTC. Translation gives CASSQDLDGNYEQYF.

The chain uses TRBV7-2 and TRBJ2-3; weak D call: TRBD2 (7 bases). The CDR3 sequence is 18 residues long. Trimming stripped 5 bases from V and 5 bases from J, with 26 bases between. Per germline, CDR1 SGHTA and CDR2 FQGNSA. CDR3 bases: TGTGCCAGCAGCGCCCACTTCGGGGGAGGGGGGGCCGTAGATACGCAGTATTTT. This codes for CASSAHFGGGGAVDTQYF. Full variable domain (outside the CDR3, taken from reference TRBV7-2 and TRBJ2-3): GAGVSQSPSNKVTEKGKDVELRCDPISGHTALYWYRQSLGQGLEFLIYFQGNSAPDKSGLPSDRFSAERTGGSVSTLTIQRTQQEDSAVYLCASSAHFGGGGAVDTQYFGPGTRLTVL.

The V call is TRBV7-9, the J call TRBJ1-4; TRBD1 aligns across 7 bases. Germline V gives CDR1 SEHNR, CDR2 FQNEAQ (reference sequence). CDR3 size: 15 residues. The V gene end was trimmed by 5 bases and the J gene end by 3 bases; junction bases not matched to a gene: 6. The CDR3 region is CASSLRQGANEKLFF. For the CDR3, the DNA is TGTGCCAGCAGCCTCAGACAGGGCGCTAATGAAAAACTGTTTTTT.

This clone was picked up one time. V gene TRBV5-5 combines with J gene TRBJ1-1, with unresolved D. The CDR3 runs 14 residues. Germline-derived CDR1 and CDR2 are SGHKS and YYEKEE (reference sequence). V shed 8 bases and J shed 0 bases, with 14 bases lying between them. Here the CDR3 reads CASLPSIMNTEAFF. The CDR3 DNA sequence: TGTGCCAGTCTACCATCGATCATGAACACTGAAGCTTTCTTT.

The chain recombines TRBV11-3 with TRBJ2-2, with D hard to call. V was shortened by 4 bases and J by 4 bases, with 4 bases between the two germline ends. The CDR3 runs 12 residues. The germline V gene encodes CDR1 SGHNT and CDR2 YENEEA. The CDR3 here is CASSSVTGELFF. The CDR3 DNA follows: TGTGCCAGCAGCTCAGTCACCGGGGAGCTGTTTTTT.

The chain carries TRBV6-5 and TRBJ2-7, with 9 bases fitting TRBD2. The CDR3 covers 15 residues. Trimming took 7 bases from V and 1 from J; bases not matched to a gene: 8. Germline CDR1 reads MNHEY; CDR2 reads SVGAGI. The DNA of the CDR3 is TGTGCCAGCATGTTAGAGCGGGGGGTTTCCTACGAGCAGTACTTC. It is translated as CASMLERGVSYEQYF.

The rearrangement joins TRBV21-1 to TRBJ2-7; no check of the table's D call, TRBD2, against the DNA was made. TRBV21-1 is recorded as a pseudogene. This CDR3 spans 16 amino acids. In DNA, the CDR3 is TGTGCCAGCAGCACGGGGGAGACAGAGGGTTCCTACGAGCAGTACTTC. Encoded protein: CASSTGETEGSYEQYF.

The genes are TRBV9 and TRBJ2-2, with TRBD2 as a possible D gene (5 bases). The CDR3 runs to 16 residues. Trimming pared 4 bases from V and 3 bases from J, leaving 16 bases between. CDR1 and CDR2 from the germline V gene are SGDLS and YYNGEE. CDR3 nucleotide sequence: TGTGCCAGCAGCCCCCGGGGTTGGGAATACACCGGGGAGCTGTTTTTT. Its translation: CASSPRGWEYTGELFF. Full variable domain (outside the CDR3, taken from reference TRBV9 and TRBJ2-2): DSGVTQTPKHLITATGQRVTLRCSPRSGDLSVYWYQQSLDQGLQFLIQYYNGEERAKGNILERFSAQQFPDLHSELNLSSLELGDSALYFCASSPRGWEYTGELFFGEGSRLTVL.

CDR3 sequence: CASSKAAGGAGYGYTF. CDR3 DNA: TGCGCCAGCAGCAAGGCGGCGGGGGGCGCCGGCTATGGCTACACCTTC. This chain links TRBV4-3 with TRBJ1-2, with D perhaps TRBD1 (6 bases). The germline CDR1 and CDR2 sequences are LGHNA and YSLEER. Trimming pared 5 bases from V and 4 bases from J, leaving 20 bases between. CDR3 length: 16 amino acids.

The chain joins TRBV7-2 to TRBJ2-2; weak D call: TRBD2 (5 bases). Per germline, CDR1 SGHTA and CDR2 FQGNSA. This CDR3 is 15 amino acids long. V was clipped by 5 bases and J by 4 bases, with 14 bases between them. The CDR3 region is CASSPWSGSTGELFF. In DNA, the CDR3 is TGTGCCAGCAGCCCCTGGAGCGGAAGCACCGGGGAGCTGTTTTTT.

The CDR3 DNA is TGTGCCAGCAGTGGTGGCTACACCTTC. It specifies CASSGGYTF. This sequence joins TRBV6-5 and TRBJ1-2, with D unresolved. Looked up from germline, CDR1 is MNHEY and CDR2 is SVGAGI. V was shortened by 5 bases and J by 7 bases, with 2 bases between the two germline ends. The CDR3 is 9 amino acids.